Listed here are 9 T cell receptor beta chains from one sample, sequenced in a study of T cell responses to AZD1222 COVID-19 vaccine. Only in-frame clones appear in the TCRdb table, and some are missing; sequencing was by immunoSEQ multiplex PCR. This table holds 75,000 to 80,000 clones, over 60% found once. The source was peripheral blood, collected 28 days after the second dose of the MenACWY control vaccine. Receptors were obtained from an adult who received the MenACWY meningococcal vaccine as a control.

This clone has just a few counts. This sequence joins TRBV7-9 and TRBJ1-1; no firm D call. The CDR3 consists of 14 residues. From germline, CDR1 is SEHNR and CDR2 FQNEAQ (reference sequence). Trimming took 7 bases from V and 4 from J, leaving 16 bases between them. The CDR3 sequence is CASIELTAATEAFF. Written as DNA, the CDR3 is TGTGCCAGCATCGAACTGACCGCGGCCACTGAAGCTTTCTTT.

This clone was recorded once. The chain combines TRBV6-5 with TRBJ1-6; D gene ambiguous. The germline V and J ends were trimmed by 6 bases and 5 bases, with 2 bases remaining between them. CDR3 length equals 11 residues. Germline loops: CDR1 MNHEY, CDR2 SVGAGI. CDR3 in DNA: TGTGCCAGCAGGGATAATTCACCCCTCCACTTT. The encoded protein is CASRDNSPLHF.

This chain connects TRBV6-4 to TRBJ2-7; tentatively, D is TRBD2 (7 bases). The CDR3 loop spans 12 amino acids. Germline CDR1 MRHNA, CDR2 SNTAGT. V lost 10 bases and J lost 6, with 16 bases in between. CDR3 in amino acids: CATPPGGCEQYF. CDR3 DNA sequence: TGTGCCACCCCACCGGGGGGCTGCGAGCAGTACTTC.

The CDR3 sequence is CASRGAGYGYTF. The CDR3 DNA sequence: TGTGCCAGCAGGGGGGCTGGCTATGGCTACACCTTC. J is TRBJ1-2 and V is TRBV19; 7 bases agree with TRBD1. The CDR3 has 12 residues. The J segment lost 4 bases and the V segment lost 9 bases, leaving 5 bases of the junction unmatched. CDR1 and CDR2 (germline): LNHDA, SQIVND (reference sequence).

The chain employs TRBV20-1 and TRBJ2-5; D not resolved. CDR1 is DFQATT, CDR2 SNEGSKA, per germline (reference sequence). CDR3 size: 11 residues. V lost 3 bases and J lost 6, with 8 bases in between. The CDR3 DNA follows: TGCAGTGCTAGTATTGAGCAGACCCAGTACTTC. Its protein product is CSASIEQTQYF.

This sequence joins TRBV7-8 and TRBJ2-7; D tentatively reads TRBD1 or TRBD2 (5 bases each). V was shortened by 1 base and J by 5 bases, with 12 bases between the two germline ends. Germline V gives CDR1 SGHVS, CDR2 FQNEAQ. The CDR3 extends over 14 amino acids. The CDR3 loop reads CASSLGGSMDEQYF. The CDR3 DNA reads TGTGCCAGCAGCTTAGGGGGGAGCATGGACGAGCAGTACTTC.

This clone showed up just a few times. The chain is built from TRBV6-6 and TRBJ1-5, with D possibly matching TRBD1 (5 bases). This CDR3 region has 13 residues. Trimming removed 11 bases at V and 2 bases at J, with 13 bases between. Germline CDR1 MNHNY, CDR2 SVGAGI (reference sequence). CDR3 bases: TGTGCCGGGGCGGGCAGGGGCAATCAGCCCCAGCATTTT. This translates into CAGAGRGNQPQHF.

The chain is built from TRBV2 and TRBJ1-5, with TRBD1 matching 8 bases. V shed 8 bases, J shed 7 bases, and the junction held 7 bases outside the gene matches. This CDR3 comprises 13 residues. Germline values: CDR1 SNHLY, CDR2 FYNNEI. This CDR3 is CASDWTGRQPQHF. CDR3 nucleotides: TGTGCCAGCGACTGGACAGGGAGGCAGCCCCAGCATTTT.

Here the CDR3 reads CASSFGGAGYEQYF. Here the CDR3 DNA reads TGCGCCAGCAGCTTCGGGGGAGCTGGCTACGAGCAGTACTTC. The rearrangement links TRBV5-1 to TRBJ2-7; D is perhaps TRBD2 (6 bases). V was shortened by 2 bases and J by 3 bases, with 12 bases between the two germline ends. CDR1 and CDR2 (germline): SGHRS, YFSETQ. This CDR3 contains 14 residues.